A selection of T cell receptor beta chains follows, all from one sample in a study of T cells in Graves' hyperthyroidism and ophthalmopathy. In TCRdb, the multiplex PCR reads were re-called with MiXCR into one record per CDR3 protein. The sample holds about 600,000 distinct CDR3 sequences; 12% to 15% are singletons and the top ten take around 7%. Sequenced sample: blood. Source of these receptors: a woman between 18 and 29 years old with Graves' ophthalmopathy. CDR3s include the opening cysteine and the closing phenylalanine or tryptophan. The D gene is left open where the match is weak. Expanded clones are given a class, and other clones once, few, many or no size at all.

J: TRBJ1-6
V: TRBV30
D: -
length: 15
size: -
DNA: TGTGCCTGGAGAATTCGGGCCGCCAGGCGGTCACCCCTCCACTTT
CDR3: CAWRIRAARRSPLHF

J: TRBJ1-4
V: TRBV24-1
D: TRBD1
length: 17
size: -
DNA: TGTGCCACCAGTGATTTGAATAAGGGACAGCCAGATGAAAAACTGCTTTTT
CDR3: CATSDLNKGQPDEKLLF

J: TRBJ1-3
V: TRBV30
D: -
length: 13
size: many
DNA: TGTGCCGCCCAACAGACACCTGGAAACACCATATATTTT
CDR3: CAAQQTPGNTIYF

J: TRBJ2-5
V: TRBV28
D: -
length: 13
size: many
DNA: TGTGCCAGCTCTAGTGGGGGCGAAGAGACCCAGTACTTC
CDR3: CASSSGGEETQYF

J: TRBJ1-1
V: TRBV19
D: TRBD1
length: 16
size: few
DNA: TGTGCCAGTAGTCCTCGTCCCGGGACAGGGGCTGGAGGAGCTTTCTTT
CDR3: CASSPRPGTGAGGAFF

J: TRBJ1-1
V: TRBV28
D: -
length: 15
size: -
DNA: TGTGCCAGCAGTCCCACCTCTGGGATGAACACTGAAGCTTTCTTT
CDR3: CASSPTSGMNTEAFF

J: TRBJ1-2
V: TRBV10-3
D: -
length: 13
size: -
DNA: TGTGCCGTCCTGGGGATTTTAAACTATGGCTACACCTTC
CDR3: CAVLGILNYGYTF

J: TRBJ2-7
V: TRBV11-1
D: -
length: 11
size: -
DNA: TGTGCGGGTGGGCAGGGTCACGAGCAGTACTTC
CDR3: CAGGQGHEQYF

J: TRBJ2-5
V: TRBV10-3
D: TRBD1
length: 15
size: once
DNA: TGTGCCCTCTCCCGGACACAGGGGTCGCAGGAGACCCAGTACTTC
CDR3: CALSRTQGSQETQYF

J: TRBJ2-7
V: TRBV14
D: -
length: 14
size: few
DNA: TGTGCCAGCAGCCATCCCGGACGGCCCTACGAGCAGTACTTC
CDR3: CASSHPGRPYEQYF

J: TRBJ2-3
V: TRBV7-2
D: TRBD2
length: 17
size: -
DNA: TGTGCCAGCAGCTTAGAACGATTAGCGGGATATGTAGATACGCAGTATTTT
CDR3: CASSLERLAGYVDTQYF

J: TRBJ2-1
V: TRBV6-1
D: TRBD2
length: 13
size: -
DNA: TGTGCCAGCGGGACTAGCGATGGCAATGAGCAGTTCTTC
CDR3: CASGTSDGNEQFF

J: TRBJ2-7
V: TRBV29-1
D: -
length: 16
size: many
DNA: TGCAGCGTTGAAGATGAGGGCAGGGCCAGCTCCTACGAGCAGTACTTC
CDR3: CSVEDEGRASSYEQYF

J: TRBJ2-3
V: TRBV20-1
D: -
length: 12
size: many
DNA: TGCAGTGTTAACCCCGGCACAGATACGCAGTATTTT
CDR3: CSVNPGTDTQYF

J: TRBJ1-2
V: TRBV7-3
D: -
length: 17
size: many
DNA: TGTGCCAGCAGCTTAACGTCAGCTACCATATCTAACTATGGCTACACCTTC
CDR3: CASSLTSATISNYGYTF

J: TRBJ2-1
V: TRBV30
D: -
length: 11
size: many
DNA: TGTGCCTGGGGACAGTACAATGAGCAGTTCTTC
CDR3: CAWGQYNEQFF

J: TRBJ2-5
V: TRBV20-1
D: TRBD2
length: 15
size: -
DNA: TGCAGTGCTGGTGGGACTAGCGGGACCCAAGAGACCCAGTACTTC
CDR3: CSAGGTSGTQETQYF

J: TRBJ2-7
V: TRBV4-3
D: -
length: 16
size: once
DNA: TGCGCCAGCAGCCAAGAAAATAGGACTGGCACCTACGAGCAGTACTTC
CDR3: CASSQENRTGTYEQYF

J: TRBJ1-3
V: TRBV6-1
D: -
length: 15
size: -
DNA: TGTGCCAGCAGTCTTACTGGGGGGCTTGGAAACACCATATATTTT
CDR3: CASSLTGGLGNTIYF

J: TRBJ1-2
V: TRBV20-1
D: -
length: 12
size: -
DNA: TGCAGTGCCATCCCTCAATCCTATGGCTACACCTTC
CDR3: CSAIPQSYGYTF

J: TRBJ2-4
V: TRBV6-2/TRBV6-3
D: -
length: 16
size: many
DNA: TGTGCCACCCTGGAGGCCTCAGGAGCGGCCAAAAACATTCAGTACTTC
CDR3: CATLEASGAAKNIQYF

J: TRBJ2-3
V: TRBV7-9
D: TRBD2
length: 15
size: many
DNA: TGTGCCAGCAGCTCTGGACTAGCGAGCACAGATACGCAGTATTTT
CDR3: CASSSGLASTDTQYF

J: TRBJ1-1
V: TRBV3-1
D: TRBD1
length: 19
size: many
DNA: TGTGCCAGCAGCCACCCGTACCGGGACAGGGGGAAGGCGAACACTGAAGCTTTCTTT
CDR3: CASSHPYRDRGKANTEAFF

J: TRBJ1-5
V: TRBV24-1
D: -
length: 14
size: many
DNA: TGTGCCACCAGTGATTTTTCAATCAATCAGCCCCAGCATTTT
CDR3: CATSDFSINQPQHF

J: TRBJ2-3
V: TRBV2
D: -
length: 15
size: -
DNA: TGTGCCAGCAGTGAAGATATCTGGGGCACAGATACGCAGTATTTT
CDR3: CASSEDIWGTDTQYF

J: TRBJ2-3
V: TRBV2
D: TRBD2
length: 18
size: many
DNA: TGTGCCAGCAGTGAGGATAGCGGGGTTTTTAAGGGCACAGATACGCAGTATTTT
CDR3: CASSEDSGVFKGTDTQYF

J: TRBJ1-1
V: TRBV13
D: TRBD1
length: 18
size: few
DNA: TGTGCCAGCAGCTTAGAGGGACAGGGGGCTAACATGAACACTGAAGCTTTCTTT
CDR3: CASSLEGQGANMNTEAFF

J: TRBJ2-1
V: TRBV11-2
D: -
length: 17
size: -
DNA: TGTGCCAGCAGCTCAGGGAGGTCGGGCCTTAGTTACAATGAGCAGTTCTTC
CDR3: CASSSGRSGLSYNEQFF

J: TRBJ2-2
V: TRBV28
D: -
length: 15
size: many
DNA: TGTGCCACCTCCCCTTGGGGGGGCAACACCGGGGAGCTGTTTTTT
CDR3: CATSPWGGNTGELFF

J: TRBJ2-3
V: TRBV20-1
D: TRBD2
length: 15
size: -
DNA: TGCAGTGCTCACACGGGCGGGAGACCCACAGATACGCAGTATTTT
CDR3: CSAHTGGRPTDTQYF

J: TRBJ2-1
V: TRBV24-1
D: TRBD2
length: 14
size: many
DNA: TGTGCCACCAGTGACTCCGGGACTAGTAATGAGCAGTTCTTC
CDR3: CATSDSGTSNEQFF

J: TRBJ2-5
V: TRBV18
D: TRBD2
length: 14
size: -
DNA: TGTGCCAGCCGGGGACTAGCGGGACAAGAGACCCAGTACTTC
CDR3: CASRGLAGQETQYF

J: TRBJ1-2
V: TRBV4-1
D: TRBD1
length: 14
size: many
DNA: TGCGCCAGCAGCCAAGATCGACAGGGAGGCGGCTACACCTTC
CDR3: CASSQDRQGGGYTF

J: TRBJ2-1
V: TRBV7-9
D: -
length: 15
size: many
DNA: TGTGCCAGCAGCTTGGGGGACGGGCCGTACAATGAGCAGTTCTTC
CDR3: CASSLGDGPYNEQFF

J: TRBJ2-6
V: TRBV27
D: TRBD1
length: 17
size: few
DNA: TGTGCCAGCACCGCCGGGACAGGGAGCTCTGGGGCCAACGTCCTGACTTTC
CDR3: CASTAGTGSSGANVLTF

J: TRBJ1-3
V: TRBV7-3
D: -
length: 14
size: many
DNA: TGTGCCAGCAGCCCGGGGGACTCTGGAAACACCATATATTTT
CDR3: CASSPGDSGNTIYF

J: TRBJ2-7
V: TRBV24-1
D: -
length: 13
size: few
DNA: TGTGCCACCAGTGACATGTCAGATGACGAGCAGTACTTC
CDR3: CATSDMSDDEQYF

J: TRBJ2-3
V: TRBV7-7
D: TRBD1
length: 15
size: -
DNA: TGTGCTAGCAGCCAAGGGACAGGGGCCACAGATACGCAGTATTTT
CDR3: CASSQGTGATDTQYF

J: TRBJ2-5
V: TRBV30
D: TRBD2
length: 16
size: few
DNA: TGTGCCTGGAGTGGAGGACTAGCGGGAGGGCTAGAGACCCAGTACTTC
CDR3: CAWSGGLAGGLETQYF

J: TRBJ2-7
V: TRBV6-1
D: TRBD2
length: 15
size: -
DNA: TGTGCCAGCACCCCGGCTAGCGGAAGCTCCTACGAGCAGTACTTC
CDR3: CASTPASGSSYEQYF

J: TRBJ2-1
V: TRBV24-1
D: -
length: 14
size: few
DNA: TGTGCCACCCGGGGCCTACGCGGCAACAATGAGCAGTTCTTC
CDR3: CATRGLRGNNEQFF

J: TRBJ2-3
V: TRBV27
D: TRBD1
length: 16
size: many
DNA: TGTGCCAGCAGTTCCCACCGGGACAGGGCCTTTAATACGCAGTATTTT
CDR3: CASSSHRDRAFNTQYF

J: TRBJ2-2
V: TRBV7-2
D: TRBD2
length: 16
size: many
DNA: TGTGCCAGCAGCTTAGGACTAGCGGGACGCACCGGGGAGCTGTTTTTT
CDR3: CASSLGLAGRTGELFF

J: TRBJ2-1
V: TRBV7-2
D: -
length: 15
size: many
DNA: TGTGCCAGCAGCTTAAGAGGGGGGGACTACAATGAGCAGTTCTTC
CDR3: CASSLRGGDYNEQFF